The 26 T cell receptor beta chains reported below all come from one sample, sequenced in a study of Ad26.COV2.S vaccination and SARS-CoV-2 variants. Stated treatment: some 19 received Ad26.COV2.S at low or high dose, single or two shots; a few received placebo; per-sample allocation not given. Specimen acquisition occurred on day 63 following the initial vaccine or placebo injection. Only in-frame clones appear in the TCRdb table, and some are missing; sequencing was by immunoSEQ multiplex PCR. The repertoire holds around 240,000 clones, with 85% to 90% as singletons. The sequencing here drew on peripheral blood, taken in a trial of Ad26.COV2.S vaccine versus placebo. Receptors originate from a person between 18 and 65 years old who received the Ad26.COV2.S COVID-19 vaccine or a placebo.

The chain recombines TRBV9 with TRBJ2-2; D may be TRBD2 (6 bases). CDR1 is SGDLS and CDR2 is YYNGEE in the germline V gene. V lost 3 bases and J 4 bases, leaving 10 bases between the germline ends. The CDR3 is 14 amino acids. The CDR3 sequence: CASSAGLRTGELFF. CDR3 in DNA: TGTGCCAGCAGCGCGGGACTTCGCACCGGGGAGCTGTTTTTT.

The rearrangement joins TRBV7-3 to TRBJ2-3, with TRBD1 identical over 10 bases. The germline CDR1 and CDR2 sequences are SGHTA and FQGTGA. The J segment lost 5 bases and the V segment lost 5 bases, leaving 7 bases of the junction unmatched. This CDR3 region has 15 residues. Written as DNA, the CDR3 is TGTGCCAGCAGCCCCTTGACAGGGGGCGGAGATACGCAGTATTTT. Translating it yields CASSPLTGGGDTQYF.

This clone was counted once. The CDR3 here is CASSQSSSEAFF. As DNA, the CDR3 is TGTGCCAGCAGTCAGAGCAGTTCCGAAGCTTTCTTT. The chain uses TRBV2 and TRBJ1-1; D gene unclear. With 5 bases removed from V and 8 bases from J, the gap between germline ends came to 12 bases. From germline, CDR1 is SNHLY and CDR2 FYNNEI. The CDR3 is 12 amino acids. Using reference TRBV2 and TRBJ1-1 for the parts outside the CDR3, the full variable domain is EPEVTQTPSHQVTQMGQEVILRCVPISNHLYFYWYRQILGQKVEFLVSFYNNEISEKSEIFDDQFSVERPDGSNFTLKIRSTKLEDSAMYFCASSQSSSEAFFGQGTRLTVV.

The J gene is TRBJ1-6, the V gene TRBV19, with 8 bases matching TRBD1. The germline V gene has CDR1 LNHDA and CDR2 SQIVND (reference sequence). The CDR3 is made up of 17 amino acids. With V trimmed by 5 bases and J by 9 bases, 15 bases remained unmatched. The CDR3: CASSPRTGPGNSSPLHF. CDR3 nucleotide sequence: TGTGCCAGTAGTCCGCGGACAGGGCCTGGGAATAGTTCACCCCTCCACTTT.

V and J are TRBV6-5 and TRBJ2-2; the D gene is possibly TRBD1 (6 bases). V dropped 2 bases and J dropped 3 bases, with 13 bases sitting between them. Germline V CDR1 and CDR2: MNHEY, SVGAGI. This CDR3 comprises 16 residues. CDR3 bases: TGTGCCAGCAGTTACGGTTCCGGACAGCACACCGGGGAGCTGTTTTTT. This sequence encodes CASSYGSGQHTGELFF.

The chain has TRBV28 and TRBJ1-3, with 7 bases fitting TRBD1. Trimming cost V 7 bases and J 2 bases; bases outside gene matches: 2. The CDR3 spans 13 residues. Germline V gives CDR1 MDHEN, CDR2 SYDVKM. The CDR3 DNA sequence: TGTGCCAGCATACAGGGGACTGGAAACACCATATATTTT. It yields the protein CASIQGTGNTIYF.

About this clone: Mismatch with germline at one junction end may stem from a read error. The chain employs TRBV28 and TRBJ2-7; 8 nucleotides agree with TRBD2. The CDR3 length is 11 residues. The germline V gene encodes CDR1 MDHEN and CDR2 SYDVKM. The CDR3 loop reads CASSYGTRSNF. In nucleotides, the CDR3 is TGTGCCAGCAGCTATGGGACTAGGTCGAACTTC.

The CDR3: CASSEPTPLAGATDTQYF. Here the CDR3 DNA reads TGTGCCAGCAGTGAACCCACCCCACTAGCGGGGGCCACAGATACGCAGTATTTT. The chain is built from TRBV2 and TRBJ2-3, with 11 bases aligning to TRBD2. Looked up from germline, CDR1 is SNHLY and CDR2 is FYNNEI. CDR3 length: 18 amino acids. The ends lost 2 bases at V and 2 bases at J; junction bases unmatched: 9.

In this sample, this clone turned up once. The rearrangement joins TRBV7-9 to TRBJ2-7, with D possibly being TRBD2 (6 bases). V lost 5 bases and J lost 4, with 15 bases in between. The length of the CDR3 is 14 residues. Germline CDR1 is SEHNR and CDR2 is FQNEAQ (reference sequence). CDR3 loop: CASSPKRVTYEQYF. CDR3 DNA: TGTGCCAGCAGCCCCAAGCGGGTGACTTACGAGCAGTACTTC.

Here the CDR3 reads CASSLGSRVNTEAFF. DNA of the CDR3: TGTGCCAGCAGTTTGGGATCTAGGGTGAACACTGAAGCTTTCTTT. The chain has TRBV28 and TRBJ1-1; no clear D gene. Trimming removed 3 bases at V and 0 bases at J, with 11 bases between. The CDR3 has 15 amino acids. Germline values: CDR1 MDHEN, CDR2 SYDVKM.

The CDR3 loop is CASSGGDERDEQYF. In nucleotides, the CDR3 is TGTGCCAGTAGTGGAGGGGACGAGCGCGACGAGCAGTACTTC. The chain combines TRBV19 with TRBJ2-7; tentatively, D is TRBD2 (6 bases). Germline-derived CDR1 and CDR2 are LNHDA and SQIVND (reference sequence). Trimming cost V 5 bases and J 5 bases, with 16 bases left between them. The CDR3 spans 14 residues.

This chain links TRBV5-1 with TRBJ1-1; D not resolved. Germline V gives CDR1 SGHRS, CDR2 YFSETQ. This CDR3 comprises 13 residues. V was clipped by 3 bases and J by 5 bases, with 11 bases between them. The CDR3, as DNA: TGCGCCAGCAGCTCCGGGATGGGGACTGAAGCTTTCTTT. Its protein product is CASSSGMGTEAFF.

The genes are TRBV9 and TRBJ2-5, with D maybe TRBD2 (5 bases). CDR3 length: 14 amino acids. Looked up from germline, CDR1 is SGDLS and CDR2 is YYNGEE. V gave up 4 bases and J gave up 5 bases, with 15 bases separating them. In DNA form, the CDR3 reads TGTGCCAGCAGCCCAGGACTCGTCGGGGAGACCCAGTACTTC. This translates into CASSPGLVGETQYF.

The chain joins TRBV4-3 to TRBJ2-7; perhaps TRBD1 as D (6 bases). The CDR3 has 14 residues. CDR1 and CDR2 from the germline V gene are LGHNA and YSLEER. V was cut by 0 bases and J by 4 bases, with 10 bases left in between. The CDR3 region is CASSQDRGRYEQYF. The CDR3 DNA is TGCGCCAGCAGCCAAGACAGGGGAAGGTACGAGCAGTACTTC.

The chain joins TRBV18 to TRBJ1-1; D might be TRBD1 (5 bases). The CDR3 extends over 13 amino acids. Germline assignment: CDR1 KGHSH and CDR2 LQKENI. Trimming removed 8 bases at V and 5 bases at J, with 15 bases between. This CDR3 reads CASLPSRETEAFF. CDR3 nucleotides: TGTGCCAGCCTCCCAAGCAGGGAGACTGAAGCTTTCTTT.

The rearrangement joins TRBV19 to TRBJ2-1; the match to TRBD2 covers 13 bases. CDR1 is LNHDA, CDR2 SQIVND, per germline (reference sequence). The CDR3 loop spans 18 amino acids. J lost 8 bases, V lost 3 bases, and 13 bases had no gene match. The CDR3 DNA follows: TGTGCCAGTAGTATTTCAGGAGTGGGACTAGCGGGAATCCATGAGCAGTTCTTC. Its translation: CASSISGVGLAGIHEQFF.

J is TRBJ2-7 and V is TRBV10-1; D not resolved. This CDR3 contains 14 residues. Trimming removed 2 bases from V and 1 base from J, with 9 bases in between. Germline V gene sequence: CDR1 WNHNN, CDR2 SYGVQD (reference sequence). For the CDR3, the DNA is TGCGCCAGCAGTGAGAGGCCGGAATCCTACGAGCAGTACTTC. It translates to CASSERPESYEQYF.

The chain employs TRBV29-1 and TRBJ1-1; D gene ambiguous. Germline-derived CDR1 and CDR2 are SQVTM and ANQGSEA. Trimming stripped 5 bases from V and 4 bases from J, with 8 bases between. This CDR3 spans 11 amino acids. CDR3 protein: CSVRTGTEAFF. The CDR3 nucleotides read TGCAGCGTTAGGACCGGCACTGAAGCTTTCTTT.

This chain connects TRBV18 to TRBJ2-1; 7 nucleotides match TRBD1. Germline V gene lookup returns CDR1 KGHSH and CDR2 LQKENI. CDR3 length: 13 residues. Trimming at V came to 3 bases and at J to 8 bases, leaving 4 bases not matched to a gene. The CDR3, as DNA: TGTGCCAGCTCACCGACAGGGAACGATGAGCAGTTCTTC. It is translated as CASSPTGNDEQFF.

The chain recombines TRBV3-1 (or the pseudogene TRBV3-2) with TRBJ2-2; the match to TRBD1 covers 7 bases. Germline V gives CDR1 LGHDT, CDR2 YNNKEL (reference sequence). This CDR3 is built from 16 residues. J lost 0 bases, V lost 3 bases, and 4 bases had no gene match. CDR3 DNA sequence: TGTGCCAGCAGCCAGACCGGGACAGCGAACACCGGGGAGCTGTTTTTT. Protein: CASSQTGTANTGELFF.

The chain is built from TRBV24-1 and TRBJ2-1; TRBD2 matches at 10 bases. CDR1 and CDR2 from the germline V gene are KGHDR and SFDVKD. V gave up 4 bases and J gave up 3 bases; unmatched junction bases: 5. The CDR3 sequence is 16 residues long. CDR3 region: CATSEASSGGYNEQFF. In DNA, the CDR3 is TGTGCCACCAGTGAGGCATCTAGCGGGGGCTACAATGAGCAGTTCTTC.

The genes are TRBV2 and TRBJ2-2, with 8 bases fitting TRBD1. This CDR3 contains 15 residues. The junction had 3 bases not matched to a gene; V was cut back by 5 bases and J by 1 base. The germline gives CDR1 SNHLY, CDR2 FYNNEI. The CDR3 loop is CASSSGQGNTGELFF. CDR3 bases: TGTGCCAGCAGTAGCGGACAGGGGAACACCGGGGAGCTGTTTTTT.

This chain links TRBV5-1 with TRBJ2-2; TRBD2 aligns across 11 bases. The CDR3 is made up of 19 amino acids. Trimming removed 0 bases from V and 1 base from J; junction bases left unmatched: 8. Germline assignment: CDR1 SGHRS and CDR2 YFSETQ. The CDR3 spells CASSLAGASGGQNTGELFF. The CDR3 DNA reads as TGCGCCAGCAGCTTGGCCGGGGCTAGCGGGGGGCAGAACACCGGGGAGCTGTTTTTT.

CDR3 residues: CASRLTQNTEAFF. In DNA form, the CDR3 reads TGTGCCAGCAGACTCACACAGAACACTGAAGCTTTCTTT. The V gene is TRBV7-2, the J gene TRBJ1-1, with no clear D. V was shortened by 6 bases and J by 1 base, with 9 bases between the two germline ends. The CDR3 runs to 13 residues. Germline CDR1 reads SGHTA; CDR2 reads FQGNSA.

The count of this clone is one. V and J are TRBV6-5 and TRBJ2-7; D might be TRBD2 (5 bases). V gave up 2 bases and J gave up 0 bases, with 11 bases separating them. The germline gives CDR1 MNHEY, CDR2 SVGAGI. This CDR3 contains 15 residues. CDR3 coding DNA: TGTGCCAGCAGTTACGTACTAGGGAGCTCCTACGAGCAGTACTTC. Protein product: CASSYVLGSSYEQYF.

The rearrangement links TRBV9 to TRBJ2-7; tentative D call: TRBD2 (6 bases). Trimming took 3 bases from V and 0 from J, leaving 13 bases between them. The CDR3 is made up of 15 amino acids. Germline V CDR1 and CDR2: SGDLS, YYNGEE. The CDR3 DNA is TGTGCCAGCAGCGCCTTCCCCGGGAGCTCCTACGAGCAGTACTTC. It yields the protein CASSAFPGSSYEQYF.